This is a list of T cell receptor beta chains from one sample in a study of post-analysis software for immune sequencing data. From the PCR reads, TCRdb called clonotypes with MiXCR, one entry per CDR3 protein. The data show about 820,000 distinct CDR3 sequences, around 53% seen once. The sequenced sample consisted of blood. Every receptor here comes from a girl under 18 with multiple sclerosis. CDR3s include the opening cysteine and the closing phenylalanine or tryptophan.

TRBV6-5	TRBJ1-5	CASSYSGSDQPQHF
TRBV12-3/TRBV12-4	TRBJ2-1	CASSFVGGLAVDEQFF
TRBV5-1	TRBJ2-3	CASSLKLAGGPSDTQYF
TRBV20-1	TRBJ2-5	CSALTFISETQYF
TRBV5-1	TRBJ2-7	CASSLGQGPGYEQYF
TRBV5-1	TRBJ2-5	CASSLRGTLRGYQETQYF
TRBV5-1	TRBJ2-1	CASRQTSGRYNEQFF
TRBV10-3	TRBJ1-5	CAISEGQLGSNQPQHF
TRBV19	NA	CASSKLGQGTEQYF
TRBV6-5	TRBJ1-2	CASSYSMGDSNYGYTF
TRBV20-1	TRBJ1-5	CSAKSPQGSPVGSNQPQHF
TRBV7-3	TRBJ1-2	CASSLTTRARGGYTF
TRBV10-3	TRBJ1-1	CAISGGATEAFF
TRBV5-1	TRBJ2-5	CASSSGTSQETQYF
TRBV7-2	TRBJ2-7	CAGSPGGWTVEQYF
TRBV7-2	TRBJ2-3	CASSLAAKFPRGDTQYF
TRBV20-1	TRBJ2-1	CSSTGTLQDEQFF
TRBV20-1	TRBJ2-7	CSASGSYEQYF
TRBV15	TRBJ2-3	CATSRRGTASVGYTQYF
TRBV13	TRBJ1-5	CASSSGLGNQPQHF
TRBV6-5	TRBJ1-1	CASSFLGQVRHNTEAFF
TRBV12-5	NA	CASGLLGETQYF
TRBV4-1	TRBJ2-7	CASSQAGAKYEQYF
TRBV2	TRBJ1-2	CASSRPGTGHGYTF
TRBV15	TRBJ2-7	CATSRDFSSYEQYF
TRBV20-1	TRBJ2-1	CGARGGSADYNEQFF
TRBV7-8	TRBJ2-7	CASSPSSGGLYEQYF
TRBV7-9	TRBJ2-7	CASSFPGQGFEQYF
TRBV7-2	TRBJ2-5	CASSLVAYQETQYF
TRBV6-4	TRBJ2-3	CASSGFAGGTDTQYF
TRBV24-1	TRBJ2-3	CATSESSAGDADTQYF
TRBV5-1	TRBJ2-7	CASSPWDSVYEQYF
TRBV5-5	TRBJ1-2	CASSLLPGRMRDGYTF